These 26 T cell receptor beta chains were sequenced from one sample in a study of graft-versus-host responses after intestinal transplantation. These receptors lack a known antigen. This table comes from immunoSEQ multiplex PCR, and its TCRdb copy is limited to in-frame clones, with some not included. The data show approximately 110,000 clones, 85% to 95% seen once. The sample in question was unstimulated CD8+ T cells sorted from spleen or lymph node cells, obtained before transplant. The origin of the receptors is a human donor who was the organ donor for an intestinal transplant.

This clone appeared once. The gene calls are TRBV29-1 and TRBJ2-1; no firm D call. Germline V lookup: CDR1 SQVTM, CDR2 ANQGSEA. V lost 8 bases and J 0 bases, leaving 14 bases between the germline ends. CDR3 size: 14 residues. The CDR3 DNA reads as TGCAGCCCCCTCAGGACGAGCTCCTACAATGAGCAGTTCTTC. Translated, it gives CSPLRTSSYNEQFF.

The sample holds a few counts of this clone. This chain joins TRBV4-1 and TRBJ2-7; D may be TRBD2 (6 bases). From germline, CDR1 is MGHRA and CDR2 YSYEKL. Trimming stripped 3 bases from V and 6 bases from J, with 12 bases between. The CDR3 length is 13 residues. The CDR3 here is CASSQDQGGEQYF. The CDR3 DNA is TGCGCCAGCAGCCAGGACCAGGGAGGCGAGCAGTACTTC.

The chain has TRBV2 and TRBJ2-1; D gene ambiguous. Germline lookup yields CDR1 SNHLY and CDR2 FYNNEI. V was cut by 6 bases and J by 10 bases, with 16 bases left in between. The length of the CDR3 is 13 residues. The chain's CDR3 is CASSASLGNEQFF. CDR3 bases: TGTGCCAGCAGCGCCTCCTTGGGCAACGAGCAGTTCTTC.

The chain combines TRBV4-3 with TRBJ2-7, with D unresolved. CDR1 LGHNA and CDR2 YSLEER come from the germline V gene. The length of the CDR3 is 15 residues. The V gene lost 0 bases and the J gene lost 1 base, with 10 bases spanning the gap. The CDR3 loop is CASSQDYTGSYEQYF. The CDR3 nucleotides are TGCGCCAGCAGCCAAGATTACACGGGTTCCTACGAGCAGTACTTC.

This chain links TRBV28 with TRBJ2-5, with D perhaps TRBD1 (8 bases). The CDR3 loop spans 16 amino acids. Deletions cut 0 bases from V and 2 bases from J, with 13 bases between. In germline, CDR1 is MDHEN, CDR2 SYDVKM. The CDR3 is CASSLWGGTGQETQYF. The CDR3 coding sequence is TGTGCCAGCAGTTTATGGGGGGGGACAGGACAAGAGACCCAGTACTTC.

This clone was seen just once. The V gene is TRBV4-2, the J gene TRBJ1-5; 8 bases map to TRBD1. V shed 0 bases and J 6 bases; nucleotides not matched to a gene: 1. The CDR3 is made up of 14 amino acids. Per the germline V gene, CDR1 is LGHNA and CDR2 is YNFKEQ. The CDR3 region has the DNA TGTGCCAGCAGCCAAGAGACAGGGGTTCAGCCCCAGCATTTT. Translating it yields CASSQETGVQPQHF.

The CDR3 coding sequence is TGTGCCTGGAGCGGGGCAGGGGAGACCCAGTACTTC. This sequence encodes CAWSGAGETQYF. The chain has TRBV30 and TRBJ2-5; D tentatively fits TRBD1 or TRBD2 (5 bases each). The germline gives CDR1 GTSNPN, CDR2 SVGIG (reference sequence). The CDR3 extends over 12 amino acids. The ends were cut back, 3 bases at V and 5 bases at J, with 10 bases in the middle.

The V call is TRBV4-2, the J call TRBJ1-1, with D possibly matching TRBD1 (6 bases). The CDR3 has 14 amino acids. Trimming removed 2 bases at V and 3 bases at J, with 10 bases between. CDR1 and CDR2 from the germline V gene are LGHNA and YNFKEQ. The CDR3 loop is CASSQRYRDTEAFF. CDR3 nucleotides: TGTGCCAGCAGCCAACGATACAGGGACACTGAAGCTTTCTTT.

The chain is built from TRBV27 and TRBJ2-1, with D perhaps TRBD2 (6 bases). CDR3 size: 15 residues. Trimming pared 2 bases from V and 0 bases from J, leaving 8 bases between. Germline V gene lookup returns CDR1 MNHEY and CDR2 SMNVEV (reference sequence). Here the CDR3 reads CASSLAGSSYNEQFF. The CDR3 bases are TGTGCCAGCAGTTTAGCGGGAAGCTCCTACAATGAGCAGTTCTTC.

This clone was seen once. The genes are TRBV7-9 and TRBJ1-1; D is unresolved. The germline gives CDR1 SEHNR, CDR2 FQNEAQ (reference sequence). Trimming removed 1 base from V and 1 base from J, with 10 bases in between. The CDR3 is made up of 15 amino acids. This chain's CDR3 is CASSLVQAENTEAFF. As DNA, the CDR3 is TGTGCCAGCAGCTTAGTCCAGGCCGAGAACACTGAAGCTTTCTTT.

The rearrangement joins TRBV28 to TRBJ2-1, with D unclear. Between the trimmed V and J ends, which lost 5 bases and 7 bases, there was a span of 3 bases. This CDR3 comprises 10 residues. The germline V gene encodes CDR1 MDHEN and CDR2 SYDVKM. The CDR3 sequence: CASSRNEQFF. The CDR3 bases are TGTGCCAGCAGTCGGAATGAGCAGTTCTTC.

The rearrangement links TRBV7-6 to TRBJ1-2, with D possibly TRBD1 on 5 matching bases. V lost 5 bases, J lost 4 bases, and 11 bases lay in between. The CDR3 runs 13 residues. Germline lookup yields CDR1 SGHVS and CDR2 FNYEAQ. CDR3: CASSTGDGYGYTF. CDR3 bases: TGTGCCAGCAGCACTGGGGACGGCTATGGCTACACCTTC.

The chain links TRBV4-1 to TRBJ1-2; no reliable D call. The CDR3 length is 18 residues. CDR1 is MGHRA, CDR2 YSYEKL, per germline. The ends were cut back, 4 bases at V and 1 base at J, with 22 bases in the middle. The CDR3 reads CASSPPLSPGSLNYGYTF. Written as DNA, the CDR3 is TGCGCCAGCAGCCCACCCCTGAGTCCGGGATCGCTTAACTATGGCTACACCTTC.

The V and J genes are TRBV30 and TRBJ2-1; D is undetermined. Between the trimmed V and J ends, which lost 7 bases and 0 bases, there was a span of 7 bases. Germline CDR1 is GTSNPN and CDR2 is SVGIG (reference sequence). The CDR3 is 12 amino acids. CDR3 DNA sequence: TGTGCCTTAAGTTCCTCCTACAATGAGCAGTTCTTC. Its translation is CALSSSYNEQFF.

The gene calls are TRBV30 and TRBJ2-6; TRBD1 agrees at 12 bases. V was clipped by 2 bases and J by 2 bases; unmatched bases: 13. The CDR3 is 20 amino acids. The germline V gene has CDR1 GTSNPN and CDR2 SVGIG (reference sequence). The CDR3 nucleotides are TGTGCCTGGAGTACTTTACACCGGGACAGGGGGCCCACTGGGGCCAACGTCCTGACTTTC. Amino acids: CAWSTLHRDRGPTGANVLTF.

The V gene is TRBV7-8, the J gene TRBJ2-7; possibly TRBD1 or TRBD2 for D (5 bases each). Germline-derived CDR1 and CDR2 are SGHVS and FQNEAQ. Trimming removed 1 base at V and 2 bases at J, with 9 bases between. This CDR3 is built from 14 residues. CDR3 nucleotides: TGTGCCAGCAGCTTAGAGGGACCGCCCTACGAGCAGTACTTC. This sequence encodes CASSLEGPPYEQYF.

The gene calls are TRBV4-3 and TRBJ2-1; the D is unclear. V was cut by 4 bases and J by 5 bases, with 12 bases left in between. CDR1 and CDR2 from the germline V gene are LGHNA and YSLEER. This CDR3 has 14 amino acids. The CDR3 DNA sequence: TGCGCCAGCAGCCTAGGCGGTTCTAACAATGAGCAGTTCTTC. Translation: CASSLGGSNNEQFF.

Concerning this clone itself: One end of the junction does not line up with germline, which may come from a read error. The rearrangement links TRBV28 to TRBJ2-1, with D unclear. Germline CDR1 and CDR2: MDHEN and SYDVKM. This CDR3 spans 11 amino acids. CDR3 bases: TGTGCCAGCAGCTGGTACACTGAGCAGTTCTTC. Its protein product is CASSWYTEQFF.

This chain connects TRBV4-1 to TRBJ1-1; D remains unclear. Germline CDR1 is MGHRA and CDR2 is YSYEKL. V was shortened by 3 bases and J by 1 base, with 12 bases between the two germline ends. This CDR3 comprises 15 residues. CDR3 coding DNA: TGCGCCAGCAGCCAGACCCAGAGCGAGAACACTGAAGCTTTCTTT. This sequence encodes CASSQTQSENTEAFF.

V is TRBV30 and J is TRBJ2-2, with D perhaps TRBD1 or TRBD2 (6 bases each). This CDR3 spans 12 amino acids. Between the trimmed V and J ends, which lost 3 bases and 7 bases, there was a span of 9 bases. The V gene's germline CDR1 is GTSNPN and CDR2 SVGIG (reference sequence). CDR3 residues: CAWSEGGGELFF. The CDR3 DNA reads as TGTGCCTGGAGCGAGGGGGGCGGGGAGCTGTTTTTT.

The chain is built from TRBV7-9 and TRBJ1-3; D uncertain. Deletions cut 5 bases from V and 1 base from J, with 9 bases between. CDR1 and CDR2 (germline): SEHNR, FQNEAQ (reference sequence). The CDR3 is made up of 14 amino acids. Here the CDR3 reads CASSVSDSGNTIYF. CDR3 DNA sequence: TGTGCCAGCAGCGTTTCGGATTCTGGAAACACCATATATTTT.

This chain links TRBV29-1 with TRBJ2-1, with D perhaps matching TRBD1 (5 bases). Germline values: CDR1 SQVTM, CDR2 ANQGSEA. Trimming left V 4 bases short and J 9 bases short, with 7 bases between. This CDR3 region has 10 residues. The CDR3 region has the DNA TGCAGCGTTGTAAGGGGTGAGCAGTTCTTC. This gives the protein CSVVRGEQFF.

This clone was picked up one time. The chain couples TRBV19 to TRBJ1-1, with 7 bases identical to TRBD1. The CDR3 spans 15 residues. The junction had 8 bases not matched to a gene; V was cut back by 5 bases and J by 2 bases. Germline values: CDR1 LNHDA, CDR2 SQIVND (reference sequence). In DNA, the CDR3 is TGTGCCAGTAGTGGAGGGGACAGAAAAAACACTGAAGCTTTCTTT. Translated, it gives CASSGGDRKNTEAFF.

This clone was seen just once. The rearrangement joins TRBV27 to TRBJ2-7; the D gene is possibly TRBD1 (6 bases). The CDR3 loop spans 13 amino acids. V was cut by 3 bases and J by 3 bases, with 9 bases left in between. Germline V gene lookup returns CDR1 MNHEY and CDR2 SMNVEV (reference sequence). CDR3 nucleotides: TGTGCCAGCAGTTTGGGGGCAGGCTACGAGCAGTACTTC. This gives the protein CASSLGAGYEQYF.

This clone came up once. The chain links TRBV4-3 to TRBJ2-5; 10 nucleotides line up with TRBD2. CDR3 length: 16 residues. Per germline, CDR1 LGHNA and CDR2 YSLEER. V shed 1 base and J 4 bases; nucleotides not matched to a gene: 6. Here the CDR3 reads CASSQGLAGLSETQYF. DNA of the CDR3: TGCGCCAGCAGCCAAGGACTAGCGGGTTTGTCAGAGACCCAGTACTTC.

The CDR3 spells CASSSQGGTEAFF. CDR3 DNA sequence: TGTGCCAGCAGTTCTCAAGGGGGCACTGAAGCTTTCTTT. The genes are TRBV7-2 and TRBJ1-1; D perhaps matches TRBD1 (6 bases). This CDR3 has 13 residues. CDR1 is SGHTA, CDR2 FQGNSA, per germline. V gave up 6 bases and J gave up 4 bases, with 12 bases separating them.